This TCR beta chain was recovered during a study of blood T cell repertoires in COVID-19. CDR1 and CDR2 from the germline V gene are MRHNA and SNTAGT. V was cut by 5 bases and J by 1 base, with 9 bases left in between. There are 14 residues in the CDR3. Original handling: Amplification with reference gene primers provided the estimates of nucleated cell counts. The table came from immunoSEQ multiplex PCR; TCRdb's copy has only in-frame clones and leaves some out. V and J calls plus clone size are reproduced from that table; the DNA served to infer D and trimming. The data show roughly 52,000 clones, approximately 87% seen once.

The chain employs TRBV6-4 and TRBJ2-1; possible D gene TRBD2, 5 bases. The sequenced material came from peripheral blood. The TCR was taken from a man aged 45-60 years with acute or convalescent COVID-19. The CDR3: CASSFGVSYNEQFF. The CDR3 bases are TGTGCCAGCAGTTTCGGGGTTTCCTACAATGAGCAGTTCTTC.